Sequencing of this TCR beta chain was carried out in a study of T-cell memory formation after mild COVID-19. This clonotype was found a few times. Antigen: not known. TCRdb analysed the 5' RACE reads with MiXCR anew, one entry per CDR3 protein. Among approximately 350,000 distinct CDR3 sequences listed, 25% to 30% were seen once. Findings and caveats of the study: Pre-infection memory carried some responding clones, suggesting that cross-reactive memory joined. Researchers report contracting CD4+ clones mostly in CM and EM, with CD8+ clones in EMRA.

The CDR3 covers 15 residues. With 5 bases removed from V and 5 bases from J, the gap between germline ends came to 18 bases. Germline V CDR1 and CDR2: MNHEY, SVGAGI. The chain carries TRBV6-5 and TRBJ1-2, with a tentative D call TRBD1 (6 bases). The receptor's source is an adult woman who had mild COVID-19 (a few samples of this study predate the infection). Cell type and time point are not known. Sequencing was performed on PBMCs or a T cell subset sorted from them (not recorded which). The CDR3 sequence: CASSPGLGAGYGYTF. The CDR3 DNA sequence: TGTGCCAGCAGTCCCGGACTGGGGGCTGGATATGGCTACACCTTC.